A selection of T cell receptor beta chains follows, all from one sample in a study of cytomegalovirus exposure and HLA in healthy donors. Profiled with immunoSEQ multiplex PCR; TCRdb holds only in-frame clones, not every one. This sample has 90,000 to 100,000 clones, with roughly 75% found just once. The specimen was PBMCs. Receptors originate from a woman in her fifties or sixties in good health and CMV-seronegative. Both conserved end residues are part of each CDR3. Fields, in order: V gene, clone size, J gene, D gene, CDR3 protein, CDR3 DNA. The D gene is left open where the match is weak. Some rows have no size entry. The others give once, few or many, or a class for an expanded clone.

V: TRBV10-1
size: NA
J: TRBJ2-3
D: TRBD2
CDR3: CASSGERLAGSTDTQYF
DNA: TGCGCCAGCAGTGGAGAACGGCTAGCGGGGAGCACAGATACGCAGTATTTT

V: TRBV14
size: NA
J: TRBJ2-1
D: NA
CDR3: CASSLQISYNEQFF
DNA: TGTGCCAGCAGCCTTCAGATCTCCTACAATGAGCAGTTCTTC

V: TRBV4-3
size: NA
J: TRBJ1-1
D: NA
CDR3: CASSQAGSVNTEAFF
DNA: TGCGCCAGCAGCCAAGCTGGCTCTGTGAACACTGAAGCTTTCTTT

V: TRBV28
size: NA
J: TRBJ2-3
D: TRBD2
CDR3: CASSPSGSGTDTQYF
DNA: TGTGCCAGCAGCCCTAGCGGATCTGGCACAGATACGCAGTATTTT

V: TRBV4-3
size: NA
J: TRBJ2-1
D: TRBD2
CDR3: CASSQDRTSGVMYNEQFF
DNA: TGCGCCAGCAGCCAAGATAGGACTAGCGGGGTAATGTACAATGAGCAGTTCTTC

V: TRBV7-9
size: NA
J: TRBJ1-1
D: NA
CDR3: CASSLEEDTEAFF
DNA: TGTGCCAGCAGCTTAGAAGAGGACACTGAAGCTTTCTTT

V: TRBV7-9
size: once
J: TRBJ1-6
D: NA
CDR3: CASSLDAGQGYSSPLHF
DNA: TGTGCCAGCAGCTTAGATGCCGGGCAGGGATATTCTTCACCCCTCCACTTT

V: TRBV6-5
size: NA
J: TRBJ2-2
D: TRBD1
CDR3: CASSPRTGTGELFF
DNA: TGTGCCAGCAGCCCCCGGACAGGAACCGGGGAGCTGTTTTTT

V: TRBV27
size: few
J: TRBJ1-2
D: TRBD1
CDR3: CASSFGTGGGYTF
DNA: TGTGCCAGCAGTTTCGGGACAGGGGGCGGCTACACCTTC

V: TRBV7-2
size: NA
J: TRBJ2-3
D: NA
CDR3: CASSLPRGTSTDTQYF
DNA: TGTGCCAGCAGCCTACCCCGGGGGACTAGCACAGATACGCAGTATTTT

V: TRBV2
size: NA
J: TRBJ1-5
D: NA
CDR3: CASSEAQENQPQHF
DNA: TGTGCCAGCAGTGAAGCGCAAGAGAATCAGCCCCAGCATTTT

V: TRBV6-1
size: few
J: TRBJ1-5
D: NA
CDR3: CASSEIAGLNQPQHF
DNA: TGTGCCAGCAGTGAAATAGCGGGCCTCAATCAGCCCCAGCATTTT

V: TRBV7-9
size: few
J: TRBJ1-1
D: NA
CDR3: CTSSLGGTSEAFF
DNA: TGTACCAGCAGCTTAGGTGGGACTAGTGAAGCTTTCTTT

V: TRBV5-1
size: NA
J: TRBJ2-3
D: NA
CDR3: CASSLDGNGADTQYF
DNA: TGCGCCAGCAGCTTGGACGGGAATGGGGCAGATACGCAGTATTTT

V: TRBV4-3
size: NA
J: TRBJ1-5
D: NA
CDR3: CASSLTKGLNQPQHF
DNA: TGCGCCAGCAGCCTCACCAAGGGGCTCAATCAGCCCCAGCATTTT

V: TRBV6-5
size: once
J: TRBJ2-4
D: TRBD2
CDR3: CASSYGAGDPNIQYF
DNA: TGTGCCAGCAGTTACGGAGCGGGAGACCCAAACATTCAGTACTTC

V: TRBV5-6
size: NA
J: TRBJ2-1
D: TRBD1
CDR3: CASSSSGTGIYNEQFF
DNA: TGTGCCAGCAGCTCATCCGGGACAGGTATCTACAATGAGCAGTTCTTC

V: TRBV30
size: NA
J: TRBJ1-2
D: NA
CDR3: CVWTPLREGSYGYTF
DNA: TGTGTCTGGACCCCTTTGAGGGAGGGATCTTATGGCTACACCTTC

V: TRBV5-4
size: NA
J: TRBJ1-2
D: NA
CDR3: CASSLDPVGYTF
DNA: TGTGCCAGCAGCTTGGATCCGGTTGGCTACACCTTC

V: TRBV6-5
size: NA
J: TRBJ2-2
D: TRBD1
CDR3: CASSLGTGATGELFF
DNA: TGTGCCAGCAGTTTGGGGACAGGGGCGACCGGGGAGCTGTTTTTT

V: TRBV5-4
size: NA
J: TRBJ1-2
D: NA
CDR3: CASSNGGGMDGYTF
DNA: TGTGCCAGCAGCAATGGGGGGGGCATGGATGGCTACACCTTC

V: TRBV18
size: NA
J: TRBJ1-2
D: TRBD1
CDR3: CASSTETGGVGYTF
DNA: TGTGCCAGCTCAACGGAGACAGGGGGCGTAGGCTACACCTTC

V: TRBV5-4
size: NA
J: TRBJ2-7
D: TRBD2
CDR3: CASSPEGLSGAYEQYF
DNA: TGTGCCAGCAGCCCAGAGGGACTATCAGGTGCCTACGAGCAGTACTTC

V: TRBV14
size: NA
J: TRBJ2-5
D: TRBD1
CDR3: CASRGTGSQTQYF
DNA: TGTGCCAGCAGAGGGACAGGGAGCCAGACCCAGTACTTC

V: TRBV19
size: NA
J: TRBJ2-7
D: TRBD2
CDR3: CASSIGSGASYEQYF
DNA: TGTGCCAGTAGTATAGGTAGCGGGGCCTCCTACGAGCAGTACTTC

V: TRBV5-6
size: few
J: TRBJ1-4
D: TRBD1
CDR3: CASSSGTGIEKLFF
DNA: TGTGCCAGCAGCTCCGGGACAGGGATCGAAAAACTGTTTTTT

V: TRBV4-1
size: NA
J: TRBJ2-2
D: NA
CDR3: CARLYGHDTGELFF
DNA: TGCGCCAGGCTCTATGGACATGACACCGGGGAGCTGTTTTTT

V: TRBV13
size: NA
J: TRBJ2-7
D: NA
CDR3: CASSLGGSFEQYF
DNA: TGTGCCAGCAGCCTAGGGGGGAGTTTCGAGCAGTACTTC

V: TRBV27
size: NA
J: TRBJ1-5
D: NA
CDR3: CASSYRENQPQHF
DNA: TGTGCCAGCAGTTACAGGGAAAATCAGCCCCAGCATTTT

V: TRBV6-6
size: NA
J: TRBJ1-1
D: NA
CDR3: CASTPSGYTEAFF
DNA: TGTGCCAGCACCCCCTCAGGGTATACTGAAGCTTTCTTT

V: TRBV27
size: NA
J: TRBJ2-5
D: NA
CDR3: CASSPLFVDIGETQYF
DNA: TGTGCCAGCAGTCCACTCTTCGTGGACATTGGGGAGACCCAGTACTTC

V: TRBV7-2
size: NA
J: TRBJ2-2
D: NA
CDR3: CASSYGTSLNTGELFF
DNA: TGTGCCAGCAGCTACGGGACTTCCTTGAACACCGGGGAGCTGTTTTTT

V: TRBV29-1
size: NA
J: TRBJ2-3
D: NA
CDR3: CSVRMRFTDTQYF
DNA: TGCAGCGTACGTATGCGATTCACAGATACGCAGTATTTT

V: TRBV9
size: NA
J: TRBJ2-7
D: NA
CDR3: CASSVGGGLQYEQYF
DNA: TGTGCCAGCAGCGTAGGGGGAGGTCTCCAATACGAGCAGTACTTC

V: TRBV7-6
size: NA
J: TRBJ1-1
D: TRBD1
CDR3: CASSLGTGGFTEAFF
DNA: TGTGCCAGCAGCTTGGGTACAGGGGGATTCACTGAAGCTTTCTTT

V: TRBV7-2
size: NA
J: TRBJ1-3
D: NA
CDR3: CASRGNADTIYF
DNA: TGTGCCAGCAGGGGTAATGCGGACACCATATATTTT

V: TRBV6-6
size: NA
J: TRBJ2-2
D: TRBD1
CDR3: CASSYLGTGNTGELFF
DNA: TGTGCCAGCAGTTACTTGGGGACAGGGAACACCGGGGAGCTGTTTTTT

V: TRBV7-6
size: NA
J: TRBJ2-1
D: NA
CDR3: CASSSPGRGNEQFF
DNA: TGTGCCAGCAGCTCCCCGGGTCGGGGCAATGAGCAGTTCTTC

V: TRBV5-1
size: NA
J: TRBJ2-6
D: NA
CDR3: CASSSNAGLSGANVLTF
DNA: TGCGCCAGCAGCTCAAATGCGGGCCTCTCTGGGGCCAACGTCCTGACTTTC

V: TRBV7-9
size: NA
J: TRBJ1-5
D: NA
CDR3: CAMGQGDQPQHF
DNA: TGTGCCATGGGACAAGGTGATCAGCCCCAGCATTTT

V: TRBV5-5
size: few
J: TRBJ2-7
D: NA
CDR3: CASTSRPGGSDEQYF
DNA: TGTGCCAGCACCTCTCGACCCGGAGGGAGCGACGAGCAGTACTTC

V: TRBV6-5
size: NA
J: TRBJ2-7
D: NA
CDR3: CASSLRGNNYEQYF
DNA: TGTGCCAGCAGCCTCAGGGGTAATAACTACGAGCAGTACTTC